The 18 T cell receptor beta chains below all came from one sample that was sequenced in a study of T cells in women clearing cervical HPV infection. Profiling relied on immunoSEQ multiplex PCR, and the TCRdb table lists in-frame clones only, not all of them. The sample has 25,000 to 35,000 clones; the top ten hold over 3%. The sample consisted of blood buffy coat. These receptors originate from a woman between 18 and 69 years old with a cervical HPV16 infection that either progressed to CIN3+ or cleared (not recorded which).

Of note for this clone: From the germline J gene comes the end of the CDR3, since the read stops 3 residues before it. The chain joins TRBV7-7 to TRBJ2-3; 8 nucleotides match TRBD1. Germline lookup yields CDR1 SSHAT and CDR2 FNYEAQ (reference sequence). The CDR3 is made up of 14 amino acids. CDR3 protein: CASGQGPSTDTQYF. Incomplete CDR3 DNA: TGTGCTAGCGGACAGGGTCCTAGCACAGATACG.

On this clone: The read halts 3 residues ahead of the CDR3 end, with the missing end drawn from the germline J gene. J is TRBJ2-2 and V is TRBV5-1, with unresolved D. This CDR3 spans 14 amino acids. V lost 1 base and J lost 2, with 6 bases in between. Germline CDR1 SGHRS, CDR2 YFSETQ. The CDR3 region is CASSLTVNTGELFF. Partial CDR3 DNA: TGCGCCAGCAGCTTGACAGTTAACACCGGGGAG.

A note on this clone: The CDR3 end lies 3 residues beyond the end of the read and is filled in from the germline J gene. This rearrangement joins TRBV5-1 to TRBJ2-3; D uncertain. With 3 bases removed from V and 1 base from J, the gap between germline ends came to 9 bases. Germline V CDR1 and CDR2: SGHRS, YFSETQ. This CDR3 has 14 residues. The CDR3 bases that were read are TGCGCCAGCAGCTCGCGACAAGGCACAGATACG. Translated: CASSSRQGTDT. The whole CDR3 protein reads CASSSRQGTDTQYF. The whole variable domain, filled in from reference TRBV5-1 and TRBJ2-3, reads KAGVTQTPRYLIKTRGQQVTLSCSPISGHRSVSWYQQTPGQGLQFLFEYFSETQRNKGNFPGRFSGRQFSNSRSEMNVSTLELGDSALYLCASSSRQGTDTQYFGPGTRLTVL.

In regard to this clone: The read ends 3 residues early relative to the CDR3; the germline J gene fills the gap. The V call is TRBV5-1, the J call TRBJ2-3; possible D gene TRBD2, 6 bases. V lost 5 bases to trimming and J lost 2 bases, with 15 bases between them. Germline V gives CDR1 SGHRS, CDR2 YFSETQ. This CDR3 region has 15 residues. Incomplete CDR3 DNA: TGCGCCAGCAGACGCGGGGACCTTAACACAGATACG. It specifies CASRRGDLNTDT. The full CDR3 protein is CASRRGDLNTDTQYF.

In regard to this clone: The CDR3 end is not reached by the read, which stops 3 residues before it; the germline J gene fills it in. The rearrangement uses TRBV5-4 and TRBJ2-1, with 9 bases fitting TRBD2. The trim removed 3 bases at V and 6 bases at J, leaving 4 bases unmatched. CDR3 size: 14 residues. CDR1 and CDR2 from the germline V gene are SGHNT and YYREEE (reference sequence). This CDR3 is CASSWGGGANEQFF. CDR3 DNA (partial): TGTGCCAGCAGCTGGGGCGGGGGGGCCAATGAG.

CDR3 loop: CASSLAVKQGSEKLFF. Partial CDR3 DNA: TGCGCCAGCAGCTTGGCCGTTAAACAGGGCAGCGAAAAA. The gene calls are TRBV5-1 and TRBJ1-4, with D tentatively TRBD1 (6 bases). The read ends 3 residues before the CDR3 terminus; that terminus is restored from the germline J gene. The ends were cut back, 0 bases at V and 8 bases at J, with 17 bases in the middle. From germline, CDR1 is SGHRS and CDR2 YFSETQ. This CDR3 contains 16 residues.

About this clone: The CDR3 end lies 3 residues beyond the end of the read and is filled in from the germline J gene. V is TRBV18 and J is TRBJ1-4, with 8 nucleotides matching TRBD1. The V segment lost 1 base and the J segment 8 bases; nucleotides outside the gene matches: 9. Looked up from germline, CDR1 is KGHSH and CDR2 is LQKENI. This CDR3 comprises 16 residues. The CDR3 sequence is CASSPRDRGFGEKLFF. The part of the CDR3 DNA that was read is TGTGCCAGCTCACCACGCGACAGGGGATTTGGGGAAAAA.

Concerning this clone: The read gets to within 3 residues of the CDR3 end, and the germline J gene fills in the rest. The V call is TRBV2, the J call TRBJ1-1; D is possibly TRBD1 (6 bases). The CDR3 is 15 residues long. Germline loops: CDR1 SNHLY, CDR2 FYNNEI. The covered CDR3 bases are TGTGCCAGCCGGACAGTAACTGGAGGCGAGGAGACA. Amino acid sequence: CASRTVTGGEET. The full CDR3 reads CASRTVTGGEETAFF.

As regards this clone: The read terminates 3 residues before the CDR3 end, so the remaining end is supplied by the germline J gene. The chain recombines TRBV4-2 with TRBJ1-3; 9 bases line up with TRBD1. Looked up from germline, CDR1 is LGHNA and CDR2 is YNFKEQ. This CDR3 region has 17 residues. V lost 0 bases, J lost 0 bases, and 3 bases stayed unmatched. CDR3 DNA, as far as it was read: TGTGCCAGCAGCCAAGATGGGACAGGGAGCTCTGGAAACACC. It specifies CASSQDGTGSSGNT. From start to end, the CDR3 is CASSQDGTGSSGNTIYF.

With regard to this clone: From the germline J gene comes the end of the CDR3, since the read stops 3 residues before it. This rearrangement joins TRBV7-9 to TRBJ2-4; D might be TRBD2 (6 bases). The CDR3 loop spans 15 amino acids. CDR1 SEHNR and CDR2 FQNEAQ come from the germline V gene (reference sequence). CDR3 DNA, as far as it was read: TGTGCCAGCAGCTACCCGGGACTTCCTCACTATGGT. Translation: CASSYPGLPHYG. The whole CDR3 is CASSYPGLPHYGQYF.

Concerning this clone itself: The CDR3 end lies 3 residues beyond the end of the read and is filled in from the germline J gene. V usage is TRBV18 and J usage is TRBJ2-2; 7 nucleotides line up with TRBD1. The CDR3 has 14 residues. Looked up from germline, CDR1 is KGHSH and CDR2 is LQKENI. CDR3 DNA, as far as it was read: TGTGCCAGCTCACCTGGGACAGTCGATGAAAAG. Encoded protein: CASSPGTVDEK. The CDR3 in full is CASSPGTVDEKLFF.

Remarks on this clone: The sequenced fragment ends 3 residues before the CDR3 boundary, so the rest is inferred from the germline J gene. The V and J genes are TRBV7-6 and TRBJ2-3, with D perhaps TRBD1 (5 bases). The germline gives CDR1 SGHVS, CDR2 FNYEAQ. The CDR3 is 13 residues long. The sequenced part of the CDR3 DNA is TGTGCCAGCTCCGCAGGGTTCAATCAGCCG. Protein sequence: CASSAGFNQP. The CDR3, in full, reads CASSAGFNQPQYF.

Points on this clone: The read stops 3 residues short of the end of the CDR3; the missing end is completed from the germline J gene. The chain combines TRBV6-2 or TRBV6-3 with TRBJ1-2, with 9 bases matching TRBD1. The J segment lost 4 bases and the V segment lost 6 bases, leaving 6 bases of the junction unmatched. From germline, CDR1 is MNHEY and CDR2 SVGEGT. The CDR3 totals 14 residues. This chain's CDR3 is CASRTGTGSYGYTF. CDR3 bases read: TGTGCCAGCAGGACCGGGACAGGGTCCTATGGC.

As to this clone: The read comes to an end 3 residues before the CDR3 does, leaving the germline J gene to fill in the end. The V call is TRBV23-1, the J call TRBJ2-3; possible D gene TRBD1, 5 bases. TRBV23-1 is placed among ORFs of uncertain function. This CDR3 has 15 residues. The CDR3 sequence is CASSQSMTANQPQYF. The CDR3 DNA, read in part, is TGCGCCAGCAGTCAATCCATGACAGCTAATCAGCCG.

As to this clone: The CDR3 end lies 3 residues beyond the end of the read and is filled in from the germline J gene. The chain combines TRBV5-8 with TRBJ1-1; no firm D call. Germline assignment: CDR1 SGHTS and CDR2 YDEGEE. The V gene lost 2 bases and the J gene lost 6 bases, with 14 bases spanning the gap. The CDR3 has 14 amino acids. CDR3 protein: CASSLHGRGPEAFF. CDR3 DNA, as far as it was read: TGTGCCAGCAGCTTACACGGACGGGGTCCTGAA. The entire variable domain, with the rest obtained from reference TRBV5-8 and TRBJ1-1, is as follows: EAGVTQSPTHLIKTRGQQATLRCSPISGHTSVYWYQQALGLGLQFLLWYDEGEERNRGNFPPRFSGRQFPNYSSELNVNALELEDSALYLCASSLHGRGPEAFFGQGTRLTVV.

As concerns this clone: The read ends 3 residues shy of where the CDR3 ends; the end is completed using the germline J gene. The chain uses TRBV5-5 and TRBJ1-4, with 8 bases that match TRBD1. The CDR3 is 14 residues long. Germline-derived CDR1 and CDR2 are SGHKS and YYEKEE (reference sequence). The V segment lost 1 base and the J segment 8 bases; nucleotides outside the gene matches: 4. The DNA read from the CDR3 is TGTGCCAGCAGCTTGATACAGGGGGGGGAAAAA. Its protein is CASSLIQGGEK. The CDR3, in full, reads CASSLIQGGEKLFF.

To note about this clone: The read gets to within 3 residues of the CDR3 end, and the germline J gene fills in the rest. The chain carries TRBV11-1 and TRBJ2-7, with D possibly called TRBD1 or TRBD2 (5 bases each). Germline V CDR1 and CDR2: SGHAT, FQDESV (reference sequence). The CDR3 covers 15 residues. Trimming took 5 bases from V and 0 from J, leaving 14 bases between them. CDR3 DNA (partial): TGTGCCAGCAGCCCCAGAGGGGCAGACTCCTACGAG. Amino acid sequence: CASSPRGADSYE. The full CDR3 is CASSPRGADSYEQYF. Full variable domain (remainder filled in from reference TRBV11-1 and TRBJ2-7): EAEVAQSPRYKITEKSQAVAFWCDPISGHATLYWYRQILGQGPELLVQFQDESVVDDSQLPKDRFSAERLKGVDSTLKIQPAELGDSAMYLCASSPRGADSYEQYFGPGTRLTVT.

A note on this clone: The read finishes 3 residues shy of the CDR3 end, and the germline J gene is used to complete it. The chain carries TRBV15 and TRBJ1-5, with D uncertain. V was clipped by 0 bases and J by 5 bases, with 5 bases between them. This CDR3 has 13 residues. CDR1 is LNHNV, CDR2 YYDKDF, per germline (reference sequence). The CDR3 reads CATSRERDQPQHF. The CDR3 DNA, read in part, is TGTGCCACCAGCAGAGAGCGGGATCAGCCC.